This entry lists 30 T cell receptor beta chains sequenced from one sample in a study of blood T cell repertoires in COVID-19. Sequencing was performed with immunoSEQ multiplex PCR; in TCRdb, only in-frame clones are kept and a portion is missing. The sample has 70,000 or so clones; over 85% are singletons. The sample was peripheral blood. All receptors derive from a man aged 50 to 59 with acute or convalescent COVID-19.

J is TRBJ2-1 and V is TRBV21-1; the D call of TRBD2 is as the table states it, not checked on the DNA. TRBV21-1 constitutes a pseudogene. This CDR3 has 20 residues. As DNA, the CDR3 is TGTGCCAGCAGAACTCCCCAAAGAGGCACAATAACACTGATGCACAATGAGCAGTTCTTC. This gives the protein CASRTPQRGTITLMHNEQFF.

This chain uses TRBV5-5 with TRBJ2-7; a weak D match, TRBD2 (5 bases). The CDR3 runs to 14 residues. Trimming removed 0 bases at V and 3 bases at J, with 10 bases between. From germline, CDR1 is SGHKS and CDR2 YYEKEE (reference sequence). This CDR3 is CASSLVPGSYEQYV. The CDR3 DNA sequence: TGTGCCAGCAGCTTGGTACCGGGAAGCTACGAGCAGTACGTC.

The gene calls are TRBV19 and TRBJ2-2; the match to TRBD1 covers 7 bases. The V segment lost 7 bases and the J segment 5 bases; nucleotides outside the gene matches: 4. The CDR3 loop spans 13 amino acids. Per the germline V gene, CDR1 is LNHDA and CDR2 is SQIVND (reference sequence). The CDR3 sequence is CASNRGNTGELFF. In DNA, the CDR3 is TGTGCCAGTAACAGGGGAAATACCGGGGAGCTGTTTTTT.

CDR3 in DNA: TGTGCCAGCAGCCTATTCCGGGACAGAGCTGAATTAGGGAAAGTCGATGGCTACACCTTC. This sequence encodes CASSLFRDRAELGKVDGYTF. The chain employs TRBV6-2 or TRBV6-3 and TRBJ1-2, with 7 bases aligning to TRBD1. Germline CDR1 and CDR2: MNHEY and SVGEGT. The CDR3 runs to 20 residues. The junction had 28 bases not matched to a gene; V was cut back by 6 bases and J by 6 bases.

The chain links TRBV5-1 to TRBJ1-2; D unresolved. This CDR3 spans 15 amino acids. Germline V gene data show CDR1 as SGHRS and CDR2 as YFSETQ. Trimming pared 4 bases from V and 5 bases from J, leaving 18 bases between. In DNA form, the CDR3 reads TGCGCCAGCAGCCAATCATGGGCCGTCCTTTATGGCTACACCTTC. It encodes CASSQSWAVLYGYTF.

V gene TRBV27 combines with J gene TRBJ2-1; 7 positions match TRBD1. The CDR3 consists of 13 residues. The V gene's germline CDR1 is MNHEY and CDR2 SMNVEV (reference sequence). Losses at the gene ends were 6 bases for V and 5 bases for J; bases not matched to a gene: 4. Here the CDR3 reads CASRRGQNNEQFF. The CDR3 DNA follows: TGTGCCAGCAGGAGGGGGCAAAACAATGAGCAGTTCTTC.

The chain is built from TRBV7-8 and TRBJ1-4; D remains unclear. The CDR3 totals 13 residues. The germline V gene has CDR1 SGHVS and CDR2 FQNEAQ. Trimming cost V 5 bases and J 8 bases, with 12 bases left between them. The CDR3 region is CASSPGIQEKLFF. As DNA, the CDR3 is TGTGCCAGCAGCCCGGGGATCCAGGAAAAACTGTTTTTT.

This clone appeared a single time. The chain couples TRBV9 to TRBJ2-1; 12 bases fit TRBD2. Germline lookup yields CDR1 SGDLS and CDR2 YYNGEE. J was trimmed by 5 bases and V by 3 bases; bases with no gene match: 9. This CDR3 spans 17 amino acids. CDR3 sequence: CASSAPRLAGVNNEQFF. The DNA of the CDR3 is TGTGCCAGCAGCGCGCCCAGACTAGCGGGAGTAAACAATGAGCAGTTCTTC.

This chain connects TRBV4-3 to TRBJ1-4; 10 nucleotides align to TRBD1. Germline CDR1 reads LGHNA; CDR2 reads YSLEER. The V and J ends lost 3 bases and 8 bases, in that order; junction bases with no gene match: 6. The CDR3 spans 15 residues. DNA for the CDR3: TGCGCCAGCAGCCAGACGACAGGGGGCTGGGAAAAACTGTTTTTT. Translation: CASSQTTGGWEKLFF.

This clone was picked up a small number of times. V is TRBV19 and J is TRBJ2-2; weak D call: TRBD2 (6 bases). CDR3 length: 16 amino acids. V lost 2 bases, J lost 0 bases, and 10 bases lay in between. Germline lookup yields CDR1 LNHDA and CDR2 SQIVND (reference sequence). The CDR3 loop reads CASSIFGGTNTGELFF. The CDR3 region has the DNA TGTGCCAGTAGTATATTCGGGGGAACGAACACCGGGGAGCTGTTTTTT. The full variable domain, completed using reference TRBV19 and TRBJ2-2, is DGGITQSPKYLFRKEGQNVTLSCEQNLNHDAMYWYRQDPGQGLRLIYYSQIVNDFQKGDIAEGYSVSREKKESFPLTVTSAQKNPTAFYLCASSIFGGTNTGELFFGEGSRLTVL.

The rearrangement uses TRBV27 and TRBJ1-2, with 8 bases lining up with TRBD1. The V gene's germline CDR1 is MNHEY and CDR2 SMNVEV (reference sequence). V trimming: 1 base; J trimming: 7 bases; junction bases outside the gene matches: 8. CDR3 length: 15 amino acids. The CDR3 DNA sequence: TGTGCCAGCAGTTTATGGGCCGACAGGGGCGGTGGCTACACCTTC. It encodes CASSLWADRGGGYTF.

V gene TRBV7-6 combines with J gene TRBJ2-3; 9 nucleotides align to TRBD2. Germline CDR1 SGHVS, CDR2 FNYEAQ. After removal of 1 base from V and 6 bases from J, the junction contained 5 bases not matched to a gene. This CDR3 contains 15 residues. The CDR3 loop is CASSLVRGGLDTQYF. Here the CDR3 DNA reads TGTGCCAGCAGCTTAGTGCGGGGGGGCTTGGATACGCAGTATTTT.

The chain uses TRBV4-1 and TRBJ2-4, with 8 positions matching TRBD1. This CDR3 is built from 18 residues. V lost 1 base, J lost 11 bases, and 19 bases stayed unmatched. Per germline, CDR1 MGHRA and CDR2 YSYEKL. CDR3 residues: CASSQGSLTGALEKVQYF. The CDR3 coding sequence is TGCGCCAGCAGCCAAGGGTCTCTGACAGGGGCCCTGGAGAAGGTTCAGTACTTC.

The V and J genes are TRBV6-1 and TRBJ1-2; unclear D gene. The CDR3 extends over 16 amino acids. The V and J ends lost 0 bases and 2 bases respectively, with 13 bases between them. Germline CDR1 MNHNS, CDR2 SASEGT. The CDR3 DNA sequence: TGTGCCAGCAGTGAAGCTGGATTCAGCGGGAACTATGGCTACACCTTC. It codes for CASSEAGFSGNYGYTF.

This clone was detected only once. The chain carries TRBV27 and TRBJ1-2, with a possible D match to TRBD1 (5 bases). Trimming left V 7 bases short and J 10 bases short, with 16 bases between. CDR3 size: 12 residues. Germline CDR1 is MNHEY and CDR2 is SMNVEV (reference sequence). CDR3 bases: TGTGCCAGCACCACGCGGGGCGGCGCCTACACCTTC. Translating it yields CASTTRGGAYTF.

The chain links TRBV3-1 (or the pseudogene TRBV3-2) to TRBJ2-1, with 12 bases identical to TRBD2. V shed 6 bases, J shed 2 bases, and the junction held 17 bases outside the gene matches. Germline V gene data show CDR1 as LGHDT and CDR2 as YNNKEL (reference sequence). This CDR3 is 20 amino acids long. CDR3 bases: TGTGCCAGCAGGGGGAACGGACTAGCGGGACCAGAGGCCCCCTACAATGAGCAGTTCTTC. It encodes CASRGNGLAGPEAPYNEQFF.

The V and J genes are TRBV7-2 and TRBJ2-7; D uncertain. The germline V gene encodes CDR1 SGHTA and CDR2 FQGNSA. V gave up 4 bases and J gave up 2 bases, with 21 bases separating them. The CDR3 has 17 residues. The CDR3 here is CASSSLPKLQSPYEQYF. In DNA, the CDR3 is TGTGCCAGCAGCTCCCTCCCCAAACTACAAAGCCCCTACGAGCAGTACTTC. Together with reference TRBV7-2 and TRBJ2-7, the CDR3 gives the full variable domain: GAGVSQSPSNKVTEKGKDVELRCDPISGHTALYWYRQSLGQGLEFLIYFQGNSAPDKSGLPSDRFSAERTGGSVSTLTIQRTQQEDSAVYLCASSSLPKLQSPYEQYFGPGTRLTVT.

This clone was seen just once. The chain recombines TRBV7-2 with TRBJ2-4; D gene unclear. The CDR3 spans 14 residues. Looked up from germline, CDR1 is SGHTA and CDR2 is FQGNSA. V was trimmed by 3 bases and J by 0 bases, leaving 6 bases between them. DNA of the CDR3: TGTGCCAGCAGCTTCCTAAGAGCCAAAAACATTCAGTACTTC. Its translation is CASSFLRAKNIQYF.

The chain links TRBV6-5 to TRBJ2-3; D is possibly TRBD2 (5 bases). Trimming removed 0 bases at V and 4 bases at J, with 11 bases between. Germline CDR1 and CDR2: MNHEY and SVGAGI. The length of the CDR3 is 15 residues. The CDR3 loop is CASSYSGGRADTQYF. CDR3 sequence (DNA): TGTGCCAGCAGTTACTCTGGTGGGAGAGCAGATACGCAGTATTTT.

This rearrangement joins TRBV28 to TRBJ1-2; D uncertain. The CDR3 consists of 13 residues. CDR1 and CDR2 (germline): MDHEN, SYDVKM. Trimming took 6 bases from V and 4 from J, leaving 12 bases between them. CDR3 sequence: CASREDGVYGYTF. The CDR3 DNA reads TGTGCCAGCAGGGAGGACGGAGTCTATGGCTACACCTTC.

This rearrangement joins TRBV30 to TRBJ2-3, with 7 nucleotides matching TRBD1. V lost 3 bases, J lost 4 bases, and 16 bases stayed unmatched. The germline V gene encodes CDR1 GTSNPN and CDR2 SVGIG (reference sequence). The CDR3 length is 17 residues. CDR3 sequence reads: CAWRARSDRVVPDTQYF. CDR3 coding DNA: TGTGCCTGGAGAGCAAGATCCGACAGGGTAGTCCCAGATACGCAGTATTTT. Drawing the rest from reference TRBV30 and TRBJ2-3, the complete variable domain is SQTIHQWPATLVQPVGSPLSLECTVEGTSNPNLYWYRQAAGRGLQLLFYSVGIGQISSEVPQNLSASRPQDRQFILSSKKLLLSDSGFYLCAWRARSDRVVPDTQYFGPGTRLTVL.

DNA of the CDR3: TGCAGCGTCCGGGACACTGAAGCTTTCTTT. Translation gives CSVRDTEAFF. This chain uses TRBV29-1 with TRBJ1-1; D is uncertain. Germline V lookup: CDR1 SQVTM, CDR2 ANQGSEA. The CDR3 is 10 residues long. Deletions cut 6 bases from V and 3 bases from J, with 5 bases between. Variable domain in full (rest from reference TRBV29-1 and TRBJ1-1): SAVISQKPSRDICQRGTSLTIQCQVDSQVTMMFWYRQQPGQSLTLIATANQGSEATYESGFVIDKFPISRPNLTFSTLTVSNMSPEDSSIYLCSVRDTEAFFGQGTRLTVV.

CDR3 nucleotides: TGTGCCAGCAGGGCAGATGGCGGGGGGTACAATGAGCAGTTCTTC. It encodes CASRADGGGYNEQFF. V is TRBV11-2 and J is TRBJ2-1; 8 bases agree with TRBD2. The CDR3 spans 15 residues. CDR1 and CDR2 from the germline V gene are SGHAT and FQNNGV. J was trimmed by 4 bases and V by 6 bases; bases with no gene match: 8.

This clone turned up a few times. The genes are TRBV18 and TRBJ1-1, with 11 nucleotides matching TRBD1. V dropped 5 bases and J dropped 4; count of bases not matched to a gene: 3. The CDR3 contains 14 residues. Germline V gene sequence: CDR1 KGHSH, CDR2 LQKENI. In nucleotides, the CDR3 is TGTGCCAGCTCAAGCGGACAGGGGGCCACTGAAGCTTTCTTT. Translating it yields CASSSGQGATEAFF.

The chain carries TRBV7-2 and TRBJ1-6, with no clear D. Germline lookup yields CDR1 SGHTA and CDR2 FQGNSA. V was pared by 5 bases and J by 0 bases, with 8 bases between. This CDR3 is 15 amino acids long. The CDR3 bases are TGTGCCAGCAGCCCACGGAGCTCCTATAATTCACCCCTCCACTTT. Protein sequence: CASSPRSSYNSPLHF.

The V gene is TRBV21-1, the J gene TRBJ2-2; TRBD1, the D gene given by the table, was not confirmed from the DNA. TRBV21-1 is an annotated pseudogene. CDR3 length equals 14 residues. The CDR3 sequence is CAGARGLSTGELFF. The CDR3 coding sequence is TGTGCCGGAGCCAGGGGGTTGTCCACCGGGGAGCTGTTTTTT.

This chain joins TRBV19 and TRBJ1-5; possibly TRBD1 for D (5 bases). Trimming removed 1 base from V and 6 bases from J, with 13 bases in between. Germline V CDR1 and CDR2: LNHDA, SQIVND (reference sequence). This CDR3 spans 15 amino acids. CDR3 bases: TGTGCCAGTAGTATAGCCAGGGAGGCAGGTCAGCCCCAGCATTTT. It translates to CASSIAREAGQPQHF.

The chain employs TRBV24-1 and TRBJ1-4; TRBD1 matches at 9 bases. This CDR3 spans 17 amino acids. Germline V gene data show CDR1 as KGHDR and CDR2 as SFDVKD. V was pared by 4 bases and J by 0 bases, with 5 bases of the junction left unmatched. DNA for the CDR3: TGTGCCACCAGTGACACTGGACAGGGGACAACTAATGAAAAACTGTTTTTT. Translation gives CATSDTGQGTTNEKLFF.

This sequence joins TRBV27 and TRBJ2-1; 12 bases match TRBD2. Germline assignment: CDR1 MNHEY and CDR2 SMNVEV (reference sequence). This CDR3 has 16 amino acids. J gave up 4 bases and V 5 bases, and 6 bases lay outside the gene matches. The CDR3 region is CASSIRLAGGYNEQFF. CDR3 in DNA: TGTGCCAGCAGTATTCGCCTAGCGGGAGGGTACAATGAGCAGTTCTTC.

The chain couples TRBV2 to TRBJ1-5; TRBD1 might be the D (6 bases). The CDR3 has 14 residues. Trimming shortened V by 4 bases and J by 4 bases, and 11 bases separated the two germline ends. Per germline, CDR1 SNHLY and CDR2 FYNNEI. Here the CDR3 DNA reads TGTGCCAGCAGTGTGGAAAGGGGGAATCAGCCCCAGCATTTT. Its protein is CASSVERGNQPQHF.